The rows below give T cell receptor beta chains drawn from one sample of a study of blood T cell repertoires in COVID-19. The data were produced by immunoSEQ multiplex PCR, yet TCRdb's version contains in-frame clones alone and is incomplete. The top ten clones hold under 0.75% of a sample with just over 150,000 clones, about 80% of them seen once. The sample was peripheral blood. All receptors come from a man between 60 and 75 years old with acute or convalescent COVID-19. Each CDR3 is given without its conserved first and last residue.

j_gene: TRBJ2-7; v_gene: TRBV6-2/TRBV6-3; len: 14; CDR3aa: ASSPGDSGRPYEQY
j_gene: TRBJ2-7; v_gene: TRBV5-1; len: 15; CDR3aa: ASSSGLAGGSSYEQY
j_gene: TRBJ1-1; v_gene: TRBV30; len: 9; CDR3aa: AWSVLSEAF
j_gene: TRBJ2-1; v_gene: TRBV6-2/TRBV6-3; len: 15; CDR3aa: ASSSTRRQGRGNEQF
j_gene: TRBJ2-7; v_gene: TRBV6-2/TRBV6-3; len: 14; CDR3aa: ASSKEGTSGLYEQY
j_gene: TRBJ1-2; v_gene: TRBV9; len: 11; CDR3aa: ASSPAGGGGYT
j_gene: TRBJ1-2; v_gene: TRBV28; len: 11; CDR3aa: ASSLGGNYGYT
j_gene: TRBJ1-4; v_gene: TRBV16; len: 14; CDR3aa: ASSQSNAGRREKLF
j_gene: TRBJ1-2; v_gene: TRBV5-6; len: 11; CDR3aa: ASSPIQDYGYT
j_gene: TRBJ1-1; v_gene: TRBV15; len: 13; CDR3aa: ATGLGGAQNTEAF
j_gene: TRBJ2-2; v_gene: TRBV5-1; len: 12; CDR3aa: ASSSGMNTGELF
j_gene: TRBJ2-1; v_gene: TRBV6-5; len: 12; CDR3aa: ASLTTGGSNEPF
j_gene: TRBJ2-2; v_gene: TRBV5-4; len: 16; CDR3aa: ASSPSRASGTNTGELF
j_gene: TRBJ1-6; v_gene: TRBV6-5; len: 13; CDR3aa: ASSLQPGQGSSLH
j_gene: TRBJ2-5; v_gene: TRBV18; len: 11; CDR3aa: ASSPRLQETQY